These T cell receptor beta chains were read from a single sample in a study of identical twins. One entry per CDR3 protein, called by TCRdb with MiXCR from the 5' RACE reads. This table has about 160,000 distinct CDR3 sequences, approximately 3.5% appearing once. The sample comprised memory T cells sorted from blood. These receptors originate from a man aged 18 to 30 in good health. Each CDR3 is given with its conserved first and last residue. Each record gives: clone size, CDR3 length, J gene, V gene, D gene, CDR3 DNA, CDR3 protein. The D gene is left open where the match is weak. Not all rows give a size; the values are once, few, many and, for expanded clones, a class.

clone_size: many
cdr3_length: 15
j_call: TRBJ1-1
v_call: TRBV4-3
d_call: TRBD1
cdr3_nt: TGCGCCAGCAGCCGAGTAACAGGGGGCAAGACTGAAGCTTTCTTT
cdr3_aa: CASSRVTGGKTEAFF

clone_size: many
cdr3_length: 13
j_call: TRBJ1-1
v_call: TRBV29-1
d_call: NA
cdr3_nt: TGCAGCGTTGAGAATGGGGGGAACACTGAAGCTTTCTTT
cdr3_aa: CSVENGGNTEAFF

clone_size: many
cdr3_length: 12
j_call: TRBJ2-7
v_call: TRBV20-1
d_call: NA
cdr3_nt: TGCAGTGCTCCCACGGGACCGTACGAGCAGTACTTC
cdr3_aa: CSAPTGPYEQYF

clone_size: many
cdr3_length: 13
j_call: TRBJ2-1
v_call: TRBV20-1
d_call: NA
cdr3_nt: TGCAGTGCTAGATCCGGGGCCAAGATAGAGCAGTTCTTC
cdr3_aa: CSARSGAKIEQFF

clone_size: few
cdr3_length: 13
j_call: TRBJ2-7
v_call: TRBV30
d_call: NA
cdr3_nt: TGTGCCTGGACCCCACAGGGTTGGTACGAGCAGTACTTC
cdr3_aa: CAWTPQGWYEQYF

clone_size: many
cdr3_length: 13
j_call: TRBJ1-1
v_call: TRBV21-1
d_call: NA
cdr3_nt: TGTGCCAGCAGCAGGGTAATGAACACTGAAGCTTTCTTT
cdr3_aa: CASSRVMNTEAFF

clone_size: many
cdr3_length: 14
j_call: TRBJ2-6
v_call: TRBV6-2/TRBV6-3
d_call: NA
cdr3_nt: TGTGCCACCAACCCCTACTCTGGGGCCAACGTCCTGACTTTC
cdr3_aa: CATNPYSGANVLTF

clone_size: many
cdr3_length: 14
j_call: TRBJ2-1
v_call: TRBV24-1
d_call: TRBD2
cdr3_nt: TGTGCCACCGGACCTAGCGGGAGTGGGAGTGAGCAGTTCTTC
cdr3_aa: CATGPSGSGSEQFF

clone_size: many
cdr3_length: 14
j_call: TRBJ2-5
v_call: TRBV6-5
d_call: NA
cdr3_nt: TGTGCCAGCAGTTTGAGACCCAACCAAGAGACCCAGTACTTC
cdr3_aa: CASSLRPNQETQYF

clone_size: NA
cdr3_length: 15
j_call: TRBJ1-1
v_call: TRBV5-8
d_call: NA
cdr3_nt: TGTGCCAGCAGCCGCTACAGGGTAGGGAACACTGAAGCTTTCTTT
cdr3_aa: CASSRYRVGNTEAFF

clone_size: many
cdr3_length: 14
j_call: TRBJ2-1
v_call: TRBV20-1
d_call: TRBD2
cdr3_nt: TGCAGTGCTAGAGGGACTAGCGAGCACAATGAGCAGTTCTTC
cdr3_aa: CSARGTSEHNEQFF

clone_size: many
cdr3_length: 14
j_call: TRBJ2-7
v_call: TRBV5-1
d_call: TRBD2
cdr3_nt: TGCGCCAGCAGCTTGACGGGAGGGCCCCACGAGCAGTACTTC
cdr3_aa: CASSLTGGPHEQYF

clone_size: many
cdr3_length: 16
j_call: TRBJ2-2
v_call: TRBV7-7
d_call: NA
cdr3_nt: TGTGCCAGCAGCATAACCCAACCCGGAGGACAGGGGGAGCTGTTTTTT
cdr3_aa: CASSITQPGGQGELFF

clone_size: many
cdr3_length: 18
j_call: TRBJ2-1
v_call: TRBV15
d_call: TRBD2
cdr3_nt: TGTGCCACCAGCAGAGATAAGACTAGCGGTTACTCCTACAATGAGCAGTTCTTC
cdr3_aa: CATSRDKTSGYSYNEQFF

clone_size: many
cdr3_length: 12
j_call: TRBJ2-1
v_call: TRBV20-1
d_call: NA
cdr3_nt: TGCAGTATACGGACTGTCTACAATGAGCAGTTCTTC
cdr3_aa: CSIRTVYNEQFF

clone_size: many
cdr3_length: 15
j_call: TRBJ2-1
v_call: TRBV11-2
d_call: NA
cdr3_nt: TGTGCCAGCACTCCGGGAGCCAGCTCCTACAATGAGCAGTTCTTC
cdr3_aa: CASTPGASSYNEQFF

clone_size: many
cdr3_length: 12
j_call: TRBJ2-7
v_call: TRBV12-3/TRBV12-4
d_call: NA
cdr3_nt: TGTGCCAGCAGTTTAGGTCAGGGAAATTGGTACTTC
cdr3_aa: CASSLGQGNWYF

clone_size: few
cdr3_length: 14
j_call: TRBJ1-1
v_call: TRBV7-2
d_call: NA
cdr3_nt: TGTGCCAGCAGTCCCCAATCAGGCCAATCTGAAGCTTTCTTT
cdr3_aa: CASSPQSGQSEAFF

clone_size: many
cdr3_length: 12
j_call: TRBJ2-3
v_call: TRBV7-8
d_call: NA
cdr3_nt: TGTGCCAGCAGCCCCGTTACAGATACGCAGTATTTT
cdr3_aa: CASSPVTDTQYF

clone_size: many
cdr3_length: 12
j_call: TRBJ2-1
v_call: TRBV3-1
d_call: NA
cdr3_nt: TGTGCCAGCAGCCCCTTGACGGGGGTAACGTTCTTC
cdr3_aa: CASSPLTGVTFF

clone_size: many
cdr3_length: 13
j_call: TRBJ2-5
v_call: TRBV12-3/TRBV12-4
d_call: NA
cdr3_nt: TGTGCCAGCATCAGGCGATACCAAGAGACCCAGTACTTC
cdr3_aa: CASIRRYQETQYF

clone_size: many
cdr3_length: 15
j_call: TRBJ2-1
v_call: TRBV15
d_call: NA
cdr3_nt: TGTGCCACCAGCACCGGGCCACTACCGAACAATGAGCAGTTCTTC
cdr3_aa: CATSTGPLPNNEQFF

clone_size: many
cdr3_length: 14
j_call: TRBJ2-1
v_call: TRBV11-2
d_call: NA
cdr3_nt: TGTGCCAGCAGCTCCCGCCCAGGCCACAATGAGCAGTTCTTC
cdr3_aa: CASSSRPGHNEQFF

clone_size: many
cdr3_length: 15
j_call: TRBJ2-2
v_call: TRBV27
d_call: NA
cdr3_nt: TGTGCCAGCAGTTCGGGGCCCCGGTGGACCGGGGAGCTGTTTTTT
cdr3_aa: CASSSGPRWTGELFF

clone_size: many
cdr3_length: 13
j_call: TRBJ2-7
v_call: TRBV9
d_call: NA
cdr3_nt: TGTGCCAGCAGCGTATACGGGGGTGACGAGCAGTACTTC
cdr3_aa: CASSVYGGDEQYF

clone_size: many
cdr3_length: 15
j_call: TRBJ2-1
v_call: TRBV20-1
d_call: NA
cdr3_nt: TGCAGTGCTAGAGGTCCCGGGACGGACTACAATGAGCAGTTCTTC
cdr3_aa: CSARGPGTDYNEQFF

clone_size: many
cdr3_length: 15
j_call: TRBJ2-1
v_call: TRBV24-1
d_call: NA
cdr3_nt: TGTGCCACCAGTGACCCAGGGGTCTCCTACAATGAGCAGTTCTTC
cdr3_aa: CATSDPGVSYNEQFF

clone_size: many
cdr3_length: 14
j_call: TRBJ2-7
v_call: TRBV20-1
d_call: TRBD1
cdr3_nt: TGCAGTGGTGAGGGGACAGGGGTCCTCTACGAGCAGTACTTC
cdr3_aa: CSGEGTGVLYEQYF

clone_size: few
cdr3_length: 14
j_call: TRBJ2-1
v_call: TRBV7-7
d_call: NA
cdr3_nt: TGTGCCAGCAGCTTAAATGCGGGTTTAAATGAGCAGTTCTTC
cdr3_aa: CASSLNAGLNEQFF

clone_size: NA
cdr3_length: 12
j_call: TRBJ2-3
v_call: TRBV7-6
d_call: NA
cdr3_nt: TGTGCCAGCAGCCTGATCTACGATACGCAGTATTTT
cdr3_aa: CASSLIYDTQYF

clone_size: many
cdr3_length: 17
j_call: TRBJ2-5
v_call: TRBV24-1
d_call: TRBD2
cdr3_nt: TGTGCCACCAGTGACCCGGGGGGAGGGGACGGAGAAGAGACCCAGTACTTC
cdr3_aa: CATSDPGGGDGEETQYF

clone_size: many
cdr3_length: 15
j_call: TRBJ2-1
v_call: TRBV11-2
d_call: NA
cdr3_nt: TGTGCCAGCAGCTTCCGAGGGGAGAGTTACAATGAGCAGTTCTTC
cdr3_aa: CASSFRGESYNEQFF

clone_size: many
cdr3_length: 13
j_call: TRBJ1-1
v_call: TRBV28
d_call: NA
cdr3_nt: TGTGCCAGCAGTTTATACGAACCGCCTGAAGCTTTCTTT
cdr3_aa: CASSLYEPPEAFF

clone_size: many
cdr3_length: 16
j_call: TRBJ1-4
v_call: TRBV5-1
d_call: NA
cdr3_nt: TGCGCCAGCAGCTTGGGGTGGACAGCAACTAATGAAAAACTGTTTTTT
cdr3_aa: CASSLGWTATNEKLFF

clone_size: many
cdr3_length: 13
j_call: TRBJ2-7
v_call: TRBV25-1
d_call: NA
cdr3_nt: TGTGCCAGCAGTGAATACGGTAGCTACGAGCAGTACTTC
cdr3_aa: CASSEYGSYEQYF

clone_size: many
cdr3_length: 16
j_call: TRBJ2-7
v_call: TRBV5-1
d_call: TRBD2
cdr3_nt: TGCGCCAGCAGCTCGATTTTAGCGGGAGGATTTAACGAGCAGTACTTC
cdr3_aa: CASSSILAGGFNEQYF

clone_size: NA
cdr3_length: 14
j_call: TRBJ2-3
v_call: TRBV20-1
d_call: NA
cdr3_nt: TGCAGTGCCAGAGCGGGCCCTTCCACAGATACGCAGTATTTT
cdr3_aa: CSARAGPSTDTQYF

clone_size: many
cdr3_length: 14
j_call: TRBJ1-1
v_call: TRBV7-2
d_call: NA
cdr3_nt: TGTGCCAGCAGCTTAGGAGGGATGATCGCTGAAGCTTTCTTT
cdr3_aa: CASSLGGMIAEAFF

clone_size: many
cdr3_length: 14
j_call: TRBJ2-3
v_call: TRBV7-2
d_call: TRBD2
cdr3_nt: TGTGCCAGCAGCGCAGACGGGACTAGAGGTACGCAGTATTTT
cdr3_aa: CASSADGTRGTQYF

clone_size: many
cdr3_length: 15
j_call: TRBJ2-1
v_call: TRBV5-1
d_call: NA
cdr3_nt: TGCGCCAGCTCCCTTTTCGCCTGGGCTTACAATGAGCAGTTCTTC
cdr3_aa: CASSLFAWAYNEQFF

clone_size: many
cdr3_length: 14
j_call: TRBJ2-3
v_call: TRBV6-4
d_call: TRBD2
cdr3_nt: TGTGCCAGCAGTGAAGGCGGGAGGGCAGATACGCAGTATTTT
cdr3_aa: CASSEGGRADTQYF

clone_size: few
cdr3_length: 16
j_call: TRBJ2-5
v_call: TRBV5-1
d_call: TRBD1
cdr3_nt: TGCGCCAGCAGCTTGGTACTACAGGGGTTAGAAGAGACCCAGTACTTC
cdr3_aa: CASSLVLQGLEETQYF

clone_size: many
cdr3_length: 15
j_call: TRBJ2-1
v_call: TRBV6-5
d_call: NA
cdr3_nt: TGTGCCAGCAGTTACTCGAAATTTGTGGGTCCTGAGCAGTTCTTC
cdr3_aa: CASSYSKFVGPEQFF

clone_size: many
cdr3_length: 13
j_call: TRBJ2-7
v_call: TRBV5-6
d_call: NA
cdr3_nt: TGTGCCAGCAGCTTCTCCTTCCTCCGCGAGCAGTACTTC
cdr3_aa: CASSFSFLREQYF

clone_size: many
cdr3_length: 16
j_call: TRBJ2-1
v_call: TRBV6-2/TRBV6-3
d_call: TRBD2
cdr3_nt: TGTGCCAGCAGCCGAATGGGACTAGCAGATGACAATGAGCAGTTCTTC
cdr3_aa: CASSRMGLADDNEQFF

clone_size: many
cdr3_length: 15
j_call: TRBJ2-2
v_call: TRBV5-1
d_call: NA
cdr3_nt: TGCGCCAGCAGCGGGGGGTACAAATACACCGGGGAGCTGTTTTTT
cdr3_aa: CASSGGYKYTGELFF

clone_size: many
cdr3_length: 11
j_call: TRBJ2-2
v_call: TRBV29-1
d_call: NA
cdr3_nt: TGCAGCGTGCGGGCAACCGGGGAGCTGTTTTTT
cdr3_aa: CSVRATGELFF

clone_size: many
cdr3_length: 14
j_call: TRBJ1-2
v_call: TRBV12-3/TRBV12-4
d_call: TRBD1
cdr3_nt: TGTGCCAGCACCCCTTCGGGACAGCAATATGGCTACACCTTC
cdr3_aa: CASTPSGQQYGYTF

clone_size: many
cdr3_length: 13
j_call: TRBJ2-4
v_call: TRBV12-3/TRBV12-4
d_call: TRBD1
cdr3_nt: TGTGCCAGCAACCGACAGGGGGAAAACATTCAGTACTTC
cdr3_aa: CASNRQGENIQYF

clone_size: many
cdr3_length: 12
j_call: TRBJ2-1
v_call: TRBV20-1
d_call: NA
cdr3_nt: TGCAGTGCTAGGGACTCAGACAATGAGCAGTTCTTC
cdr3_aa: CSARDSDNEQFF

clone_size: many
cdr3_length: 12
j_call: TRBJ2-7
v_call: TRBV7-2
d_call: NA
cdr3_nt: TGTGCCAGCAGCCCTATCCCCTACGAGCAGTACTTC
cdr3_aa: CASSPIPYEQYF

clone_size: NA
cdr3_length: 15
j_call: TRBJ2-7
v_call: TRBV2
d_call: NA
cdr3_nt: TGTGCCAGCAGTGAACTTGGGACGAGGGATTACGAGCAGTACTTC
cdr3_aa: CASSELGTRDYEQYF

clone_size: many
cdr3_length: 16
j_call: TRBJ1-4
v_call: TRBV5-5
d_call: NA
cdr3_nt: TGTGCCAGCAGCCGGACCGGGACCGCAGCTAATGAAAAACTGTTTTTT
cdr3_aa: CASSRTGTAANEKLFF

clone_size: many
cdr3_length: 17
j_call: TRBJ1-2
v_call: TRBV9
d_call: TRBD1
cdr3_nt: TGTGCCAGCAGCGTGGACAGGGGGCGTTTGAAAAGGCGTGGCTACACCTTC
cdr3_aa: CASSVDRGRLKRRGYTF

clone_size: many
cdr3_length: 14
j_call: TRBJ1-1
v_call: TRBV18
d_call: NA
cdr3_nt: TGTGCCAGCTCCCTGAGTGGGGCGGGGACTGAAGCTTTCTTT
cdr3_aa: CASSLSGAGTEAFF

clone_size: many
cdr3_length: 9
j_call: TRBJ2-5
v_call: TRBV29-1
d_call: NA
cdr3_nt: TGCAGTTACGAGAAGACCCAGTACTTC
cdr3_aa: CSYEKTQYF

clone_size: many
cdr3_length: 15
j_call: TRBJ2-5
v_call: TRBV5-5
d_call: NA
cdr3_nt: TGTGCCAGCAGCTCCCGGGACCGTCCTCAAGAGACCCAGTACTTC
cdr3_aa: CASSSRDRPQETQYF

clone_size: many
cdr3_length: 15
j_call: TRBJ2-4
v_call: TRBV11-2
d_call: TRBD2
cdr3_nt: TGTGCCAGCAGCCTCAACCTCGCGGGGGGAAACATTCAGTACTTC
cdr3_aa: CASSLNLAGGNIQYF

clone_size: NA
cdr3_length: 15
j_call: TRBJ1-2
v_call: TRBV7-2
d_call: TRBD1
cdr3_nt: TGTGCCAGCATCCTTGAAAGGGACAGGGGGTATGGCTACACCTTC
cdr3_aa: CASILERDRGYGYTF

clone_size: many
cdr3_length: 14
j_call: TRBJ2-5
v_call: TRBV18
d_call: TRBD2
cdr3_nt: TGTGCCAGCTCACCACGTGGGAGGGCCGAGACCCAGTACTTC
cdr3_aa: CASSPRGRAETQYF